This entry lists 20 T cell receptor beta chains sequenced from one sample in a study of cytomegalovirus exposure and HLA in healthy donors. PCR involved 60 Vbeta and 13 Jbeta primers. Sequencing used immunoSEQ multiplex PCR; TCRdb keeps in-frame clones, though not all of them. The profile covers about 130,000 clones, with 78% appearing a single time and approximately 11% taken by the ten largest. The material sequenced was PBMCs. Receptors were obtained from a man younger than 40 in good health and CMV-seropositive.

The rearrangement uses TRBV28 and TRBJ1-4, with D maybe TRBD1 (5 bases). CDR1 and CDR2 from the germline V gene are MDHEN and SYDVKM. Trimming took 6 bases from V and 8 from J, leaving 19 bases between them. The CDR3 is 15 residues long. Written as DNA, the CDR3 is TGTGCCAGCAGGGCGAGCGGGGGGATTGGGGAAAAACTGTTTTTT. This codes for CASRASGGIGEKLFF. The full variable domain, with the rest looked up from reference TRBV28 and TRBJ1-4, is DVKVTQSSRYLVKRTGEKVFLECVQDMDHENMFWYRQDPGLGLRLIYFSYDVKMKEKGDIPEGYSVSREKKERFSLILESASTNQTSMYLCASRASGGIGEKLFFGSGTQLSVL.

V is TRBV6-1 and J is TRBJ2-6, with D possibly matching TRBD2 (5 bases). The germline V gene has CDR1 MNHNS and CDR2 SASEGT. The CDR3 covers 15 residues. The V and J ends lost 5 bases and 1 base respectively, with 9 bases between them. The CDR3 region is CASSSGMSGANVLTF. DNA for the CDR3: TGTGCCAGCAGTTCGGGGATGTCTGGGGCCAACGTCCTGACTTTC.

This clone was counted between two and nine times. This chain connects TRBV4-3 to TRBJ1-1; D gene ambiguous. With 1 base removed from V and 1 base from J, the gap between germline ends came to 10 bases. This CDR3 has 15 amino acids. Germline CDR1 LGHNA, CDR2 YSLEER. CDR3 bases: TGCGCCAGCAGCCAAGTGTTACTGAAGAACACTGAAGCTTTCTTT. It specifies CASSQVLLKNTEAFF.

In the case of this clone: At one end, the junction sequence differs from germline, possibly due to a read error. The rearrangement links TRBV10-3 to TRBJ2-5, with TRBD1 matching over 10 bases. Germline lookup yields CDR1 ENHRY and CDR2 SYGVKD. The CDR3 extends over 14 amino acids. CDR3 sequence reads: CAIRQGAMQETRYF. The CDR3 DNA follows: TGTGCCATTCGACAGGGGGCAATGCAGGAGACCCGGTACTTC.

The V gene is TRBV29-1, the J gene TRBJ2-3; D is possibly TRBD2 (5 bases). Per germline, CDR1 SQVTM and CDR2 ANQGSEA. The CDR3 spans 13 residues. V was pared by 5 bases and J by 3 bases, with 12 bases between. CDR3 amino acids: CSVRESETDTQYF. In nucleotides, the CDR3 is TGCAGCGTTCGGGAATCCGAAACAGATACGCAGTATTTT.

This rearrangement joins TRBV7-9 to TRBJ2-1; 14 nucleotides agree with TRBD2. Per germline, CDR1 SEHNR and CDR2 FQNEAQ (reference sequence). This CDR3 region has 14 residues. With V trimmed by 4 bases and J by 16 bases, 9 bases remained unmatched. The CDR3 loop reads CASSSAGTSGRVFF. CDR3 DNA: TGTGCCAGCAGCTCAGCCGGGACTAGCGGGAGAGTTTTCTTC.

This clone was detected once. V gene TRBV10-3 combines with J gene TRBJ2-1; D possibly corresponds to TRBD2 (5 bases). From germline, CDR1 is ENHRY and CDR2 SYGVKD. Trimming removed 4 bases from V and 9 bases from J, with 7 bases in between. CDR3 length: 11 amino acids. The CDR3 region is CAISAGGEQFF. For the CDR3, the DNA is TGTGCCATCAGTGCAGGAGGTGAGCAGTTCTTC.

In its sample, this clone was seen a few times. The V gene is TRBV9, the J gene TRBJ2-1; a weak D match, TRBD2 (6 bases). The CDR3 has 15 amino acids. Germline CDR1 is SGDLS and CDR2 is YYNGEE. V dropped 3 bases and J dropped 0 bases, with 10 bases sitting between them. The CDR3 loop is CASSAQEGSYNEQFF. The CDR3 DNA follows: TGTGCCAGCAGCGCACAGGAGGGCTCCTACAATGAGCAGTTCTTC. The whole variable domain, filled in from reference TRBV9 and TRBJ2-1, reads DSGVTQTPKHLITATGQRVTLRCSPRSGDLSVYWYQQSLDQGLQFLIQYYNGEERAKGNILERFSAQQFPDLHSELNLSSLELGDSALYFCASSAQEGSYNEQFFGPGTRLTVL.

The chain links TRBV5-1 to TRBJ2-5; maybe TRBD2 (7 bases). The germline V and J ends were trimmed by 0 bases and 5 bases, with 17 bases remaining between them. Germline-derived CDR1 and CDR2 are SGHRS and YFSETQ. The CDR3 loop spans 16 amino acids. Written as DNA, the CDR3 is TGCGCCAGCAGCTTGGTCGGGGCGGGGGCTGCGGAGACCCAGTACTTC. This encodes CASSLVGAGAAETQYF. The variable domain in full, with the rest retrieved from reference TRBV5-1 and TRBJ2-5, is KAGVTQTPRYLIKTRGQQVTLSCSPISGHRSVSWYQQTPGQGLQFLFEYFSETQRNKGNFPGRFSGRQFSNSRSEMNVSTLELGDSALYLCASSLVGAGAAETQYFGPGTRLLVL.

This sequence joins TRBV11-3 and TRBJ2-1; no clear D gene. The CDR3 loop spans 14 amino acids. V lost 5 bases and J 9 bases, leaving 17 bases between the germline ends. Germline V gene sequence: CDR1 SGHNT, CDR2 YENEEA. The CDR3 is CASSASRSVAEQFF. The CDR3 DNA reads as TGTGCCAGCAGCGCTTCACGTTCAGTTGCTGAGCAGTTCTTC.

The CDR3 is CASSLGFGGNTEAFF. In DNA form, the CDR3 reads TGTGCCAGCAGCTTGGGGTTTGGAGGGAACACTGAAGCTTTCTTT. This chain uses TRBV5-6 with TRBJ1-1, with unresolved D. The CDR3 is made up of 15 amino acids. Per the germline V gene, CDR1 is SGHDT and CDR2 is YYEEEE. With 0 bases removed from V and 1 base from J, the gap between germline ends came to 10 bases.

This clone is a singleton in its sample. J is TRBJ2-1 and V is TRBV9; 7 bases match TRBD2. The length of the CDR3 is 16 residues. Trimming cost V 3 bases and J 4 bases; bases outside gene matches: 10. CDR1 is SGDLS, CDR2 YYNGEE, per germline. DNA of the CDR3: TGTGCCAGCAGCGCGGGGGGTGATATACTTTACAATGAGCAGTTCTTC. Amino acids: CASSAGGDILYNEQFF.

The chain employs TRBV4-3 and TRBJ1-2; D is possibly TRBD1 (5 bases). Germline lookup yields CDR1 LGHNA and CDR2 YSLEER. The CDR3 spans 16 residues. V lost 4 bases and J 3 bases, leaving 18 bases between the germline ends. DNA for the CDR3: TGCGCCAGCAGCCCAAACCCGGCAGGGTGGGACTATGGCTACACCTTC. This encodes CASSPNPAGWDYGYTF.

The chain uses TRBV27 and TRBJ2-2; D is undetermined. Trimming removed 7 bases from V and 4 bases from J, with 13 bases in between. The CDR3 has 14 amino acids. Germline V lookup: CDR1 MNHEY, CDR2 SMNVEV (reference sequence). CDR3 nucleotides: TGTGCCAGCAAGGCGCGGCAGTCCACCGGGGAGCTGTTTTTT. Amino acids: CASKARQSTGELFF.

The rearrangement links TRBV5-1 to TRBJ2-1; 7 bases are shared with TRBD1. With V trimmed by 0 bases and J by 0 bases, 0 bases remained unmatched. This CDR3 comprises 15 residues. Looked up from germline, CDR1 is SGHRS and CDR2 is YFSETQ. CDR3 amino acids: CASSLDRGSYNEQFF. The CDR3 nucleotides read TGCGCCAGCAGCTTGGACAGGGGCTCCTACAATGAGCAGTTCTTC. Full variable domain (missing parts from reference TRBV5-1 and TRBJ2-1): KAGVTQTPRYLIKTRGQQVTLSCSPISGHRSVSWYQQTPGQGLQFLFEYFSETQRNKGNFPGRFSGRQFSNSRSEMNVSTLELGDSALYLCASSLDRGSYNEQFFGPGTRLTVL.

The chain has TRBV27 and TRBJ2-3, with a tentative D call TRBD1 (6 bases). Germline assignment: CDR1 MNHEY and CDR2 SMNVEV (reference sequence). The CDR3 totals 14 residues. Between the trimmed V and J ends, which lost 5 bases and 4 bases, there was a span of 13 bases. CDR3 nucleotide sequence: TGTGCCAGCAGTCCTTACAGGGAATCAGATACGCAGTATTTT. The encoded protein is CASSPYRESDTQYF.

This clone was seen a few times. V gene TRBV7-8 combines with J gene TRBJ1-2; D may be TRBD1 (6 bases). V lost 2 bases, J lost 0 bases, and 19 bases lay in between. This CDR3 is built from 18 residues. The germline CDR1 and CDR2 sequences are SGHVS and FQNEAQ. CDR3 amino acids: CASSLFGPSQGTNYGYTF. The CDR3 DNA sequence: TGTGCCAGCAGCTTATTTGGCCCCTCCCAGGGGACTAACTATGGCTACACCTTC.

The chain carries TRBV27 and TRBJ2-2; 9 bases agree with TRBD2. V was clipped by 2 bases and J by 0 bases; unmatched bases: 7. CDR1 is MNHEY, CDR2 SMNVEV, per germline (reference sequence). This CDR3 spans 18 amino acids. CDR3 DNA: TGTGCCAGCAGTTTAGTTAGCGGGAGAGCAGCGAACACCGGGGAGCTGTTTTTT. Amino acid sequence: CASSLVSGRAANTGELFF.

This rearrangement joins TRBV7-3 to TRBJ2-3, with unresolved D. Per the germline V gene, CDR1 is SGHTA and CDR2 is FQGTGA. Trimming pared 3 bases from V and 5 bases from J, leaving 6 bases between. The CDR3 has 12 amino acids. The CDR3 spells CASSFARDTQYF. The CDR3, as DNA: TGTGCCAGCAGCTTTGCGCGAGATACGCAGTATTTT.

This clone was observed a handful of times. The genes are TRBV27 and TRBJ1-2; no reliable D call. Germline V gene lookup returns CDR1 MNHEY and CDR2 SMNVEV (reference sequence). V lost 1 base and J lost 0, with 9 bases in between. The CDR3 contains 15 residues. The CDR3 loop is CASSLFSSANYGYTF. CDR3 DNA: TGTGCCAGCAGTTTATTCTCCAGTGCTAACTATGGCTACACCTTC.